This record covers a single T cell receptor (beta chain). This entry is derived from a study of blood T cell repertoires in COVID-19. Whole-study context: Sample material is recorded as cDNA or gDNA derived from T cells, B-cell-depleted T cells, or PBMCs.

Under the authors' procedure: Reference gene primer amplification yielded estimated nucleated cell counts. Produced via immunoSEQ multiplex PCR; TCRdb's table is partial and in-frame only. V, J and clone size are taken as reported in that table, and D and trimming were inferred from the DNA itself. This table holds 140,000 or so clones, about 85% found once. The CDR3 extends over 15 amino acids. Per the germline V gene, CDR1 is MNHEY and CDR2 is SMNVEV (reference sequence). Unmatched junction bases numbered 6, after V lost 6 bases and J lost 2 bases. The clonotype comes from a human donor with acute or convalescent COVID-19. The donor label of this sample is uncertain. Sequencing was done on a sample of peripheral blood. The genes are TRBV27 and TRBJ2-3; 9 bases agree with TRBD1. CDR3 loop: CASSTGQGPTDTQYF. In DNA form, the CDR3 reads TGTGCCAGCAGCACGGGACAGGGCCCCACAGATACGCAGTATTTT.